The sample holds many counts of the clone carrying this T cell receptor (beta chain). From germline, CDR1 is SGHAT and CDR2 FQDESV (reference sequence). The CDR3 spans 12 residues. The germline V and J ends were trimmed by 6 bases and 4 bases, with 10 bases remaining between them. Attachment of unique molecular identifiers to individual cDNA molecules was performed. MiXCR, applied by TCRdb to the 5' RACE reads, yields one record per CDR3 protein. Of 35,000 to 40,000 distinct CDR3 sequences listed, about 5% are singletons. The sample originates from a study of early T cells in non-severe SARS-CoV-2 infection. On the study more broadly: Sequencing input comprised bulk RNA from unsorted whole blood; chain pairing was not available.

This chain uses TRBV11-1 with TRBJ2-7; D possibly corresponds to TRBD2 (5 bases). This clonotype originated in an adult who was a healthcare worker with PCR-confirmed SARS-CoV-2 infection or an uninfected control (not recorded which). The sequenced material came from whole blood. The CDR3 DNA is TGTGCCAGCAGTTATAGCGATTACGAGCAGTACTTC. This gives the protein CASSYSDYEQYF.